What follows are 2 T cell receptor beta chains derived from one specimen sequenced in a study of CD8+ T cells in alopecia areata. Treatment denoted: oral pan-JAK inhibitor, 5-10 mg twice daily. Extraction and reverse transcription of RNA yielded cDNA as the sequencing template. Libraries were prepared by immunoSEQ multiplex PCR; TCRdb keeps only in-frame clonotypes and omits some of them. Of 140,000 to 150,000 clones detected, 54% appear once; the ten largest clones hold more than 15%. The sample consisted of CD8+ T cells sorted from blood, taken at week 4, from a patient treated with tofacitinib. The receptors stem from a human donor with alopecia areata.

The rearrangement uses TRBV7-8 and TRBJ1-1; no clear D. Germline values: CDR1 SGHVS, CDR2 FQNEAQ. V was clipped by 1 base and J by 3 bases, with 9 bases between them. The CDR3 runs to 14 residues. CDR3 amino acids: CASSLGTEDTEAFF. The CDR3 nucleotides are TGTGCCAGCAGCTTAGGGACCGAGGACACTGAAGCTTTCTTT.

V usage is TRBV27 and J usage is TRBJ1-4; D is unclear. The CDR3 is made up of 15 amino acids. Trimming shortened V by 2 bases and J by 6 bases, and 13 bases separated the two germline ends. CDR1 and CDR2 from the germline V gene are MNHEY and SMNVEV (reference sequence). This CDR3 is CASSLTPSLYEKLFF. The DNA for the CDR3 is TGTGCCAGCAGTTTAACCCCATCCCTGTATGAAAAACTGTTTTTT.